The rows below give T cell receptor beta chains drawn from one sample of a study of T cells after yellow fever vaccination. TCRdb used MiXCR to reprocess the 5' RACE reads, holding one entry per CDR3 protein. The sample has 50,000 to 75,000 distinct CDR3 sequences, approximately 7% seen once. The material sequenced was CD8+ T cells sorted from PBMCs, taken on the day of the first yellow fever vaccination. The receptors derive from a young man who received the YFV17D yellow fever vaccine. Both conserved end residues are part of each CDR3. Fields, in order: J gene, clone size, V gene, D gene, CDR3 DNA, CDR3 protein. The D gene is left open where the match is weak. Clone size appears in some rows only: once, few, many, or a class for an expanded clone.

J: TRBJ2-1; size: few; V: TRBV28; D: .; DNA: TGTGCCAGCAGTTTCCCCGGGACCTTTAATGAGCAGTTCTTC; CDR3: CASSFPGTFNEQFF
J: TRBJ1-2; size: .; V: TRBV20-1; D: .; DNA: TGCAGTGCTAGAGTCCTGGGGGGGGTACGAGGCTACACCTTC; CDR3: CSARVLGGVRGYTF
J: TRBJ1-1; size: .; V: TRBV29-1; D: .; DNA: TGCAGCGTTGTAGCCGGCACTGAAGCTTTCTTT; CDR3: CSVVAGTEAFF
J: TRBJ2-5; size: many; V: TRBV7-3; D: .; DNA: TGTGCCAGCAGCTCAATGGGTCCGTGGAGGGGAGAGACCCAGTACTTC; CDR3: CASSSMGPWRGETQYF
J: TRBJ1-3; size: .; V: TRBV5-5; D: .; DNA: TGTGCCAGCAGCTTGGTTGGGGATTCGGTCGGAAACACCATATATTTT; CDR3: CASSLVGDSVGNTIYF
J: TRBJ2-7; size: few; V: TRBV10-3; D: TRBD2; DNA: TGTGCCATCAGTACCCAGGGGACTAGCAAGGACGAGCAGTACTTC; CDR3: CAISTQGTSKDEQYF
J: TRBJ2-5; size: many; V: TRBV4-1; D: TRBD2; DNA: TGCGCCAGCAGCCATGGGGGGGACTACCAAGAGACCCAGTACTTC; CDR3: CASSHGGDYQETQYF
J: TRBJ1-2; size: few; V: TRBV12-3/TRBV12-4; D: .; DNA: TGTGCCAGCAGTTTAGAGGGCTTAGGATCTGGCTACACCTTC; CDR3: CASSLEGLGSGYTF
J: TRBJ1-4; size: .; V: TRBV7-9; D: .; DNA: TGTGCCAGCAGCCAGGGCGGGACAACAACTAATGAAAAACTGTTTTTT; CDR3: CASSQGGTTTNEKLFF
J: TRBJ2-1; size: .; V: TRBV5-8; D: .; DNA: TGTGCCAGCAGCCCTAGTGGGTTGGAGCAGTTCTTC; CDR3: CASSPSGLEQFF
J: TRBJ2-3; size: many; V: TRBV3-1; D: TRBD2; DNA: TGTGCCAGCAGCCAAGATCTAGCGGGGGGCCACACAGATACGCAGTATTTT; CDR3: CASSQDLAGGHTDTQYF
J: TRBJ2-5; size: .; V: TRBV7-3; D: .; DNA: TGTGCCAGCAGCGACCCCACAGGGTCGGGGACCCAGTACTTC; CDR3: CASSDPTGSGTQYF
J: TRBJ2-7; size: .; V: TRBV20-1; D: .; DNA: TGCAGTGCTAGAGATGGGGAGTATCCCTACGAGCAGTACTTC; CDR3: CSARDGEYPYEQYF
J: TRBJ1-6; size: many; V: TRBV7-2; D: .; DNA: TGTGCCAGCAGCTTACCGGGGGCCGCGGGACAATATAATTCACCCCTCCACTTT; CDR3: CASSLPGAAGQYNSPLHF
J: TRBJ2-5; size: few; V: TRBV7-9; D: TRBD1; DNA: TGTGCCAGCAGCGAGCCGGGACAGATGGAGACCCAGTACTTC; CDR3: CASSEPGQMETQYF
J: TRBJ1-1; size: many; V: TRBV6-2/TRBV6-3; D: TRBD1; DNA: TGTGCCAGCTGCCAGGGGGGAGTTGACACTGAAGCTTTCTTT; CDR3: CASCQGGVDTEAFF
J: TRBJ2-1; size: few; V: TRBV27; D: .; DNA: TGTGCCAGCAGTCCCCTATCAAGCGCAGGGATGTCCTACAATGAGCAGTTCTTC; CDR3: CASSPLSSAGMSYNEQFF
J: TRBJ2-6; size: .; V: TRBV7-9; D: .; DNA: TGTGCCAGCAGCCCCAGGGGGGGCCCCGGGGCCAACGTCCTGACTTTC; CDR3: CASSPRGGPGANVLTF
J: TRBJ1-2; size: many; V: TRBV6-5; D: .; DNA: TGTGCCAGCAGGCCTTCCGGTGGGGATGGCTACACCTTC; CDR3: CASRPSGGDGYTF
J: TRBJ1-2; size: .; V: TRBV15; D: TRBD1; DNA: TGTGCCACCAGCAGAGAAAGAGGACAGGGGGGAATTGGCTACACCTTC; CDR3: CATSRERGQGGIGYTF
J: TRBJ1-2; size: few; V: TRBV6-2/TRBV6-3; D: .; DNA: TGTGCCAGCAGTTACGGGCGGAGTGGCTACACCTTC; CDR3: CASSYGRSGYTF
J: TRBJ2-7; size: many; V: TRBV4-1; D: .; DNA: TGCGCCAGCAGCCAAGTGACGGACTCCTACGAGCAGTACTTC; CDR3: CASSQVTDSYEQYF
J: TRBJ2-1; size: few; V: TRBV6-5; D: TRBD2; DNA: TGTGCCAGCAGTTACTCGTTTAGCGGGGGGGACTATGAGCAGTTCTTC; CDR3: CASSYSFSGGDYEQFF
J: TRBJ2-2; size: many; V: TRBV6-5; D: .; DNA: TGTGCCAGCAGTTACGGGTCAGCGAACACCGGGGAGCTGTTTTTT; CDR3: CASSYGSANTGELFF